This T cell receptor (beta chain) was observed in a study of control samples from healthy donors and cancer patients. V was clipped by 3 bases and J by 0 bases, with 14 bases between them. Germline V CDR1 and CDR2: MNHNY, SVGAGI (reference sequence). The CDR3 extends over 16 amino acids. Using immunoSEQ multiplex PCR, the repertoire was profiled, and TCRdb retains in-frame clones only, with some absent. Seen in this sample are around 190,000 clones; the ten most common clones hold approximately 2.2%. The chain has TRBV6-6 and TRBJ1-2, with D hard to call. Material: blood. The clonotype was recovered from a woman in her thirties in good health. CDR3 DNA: TGTGCCAGCAGTTATATTGGTCGGGAAACTAACTATGGCTACACCTTC. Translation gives CASSYIGRETNYGYTF.